The 21 T cell receptor beta chains presented below share a single source sample, sequenced in a study of tumor and adjacent non-tumor tissue in lung cancer. TCRbeta libraries were built with three rounds of nested PCR, modified from ARM-PCR. From the multiplex PCR reads, TCRdb called clonotypes with MiXCR, one entry per CDR3 protein. The sample lists some 100,000 distinct CDR3 sequences; roughly 74% were seen once. RNA was extracted from bulk tissue without any cell sorting. The sample consisted of lung tumor tissue. All receptors derive from a woman aged 60-75 years with non-small cell lung cancer.

As concerns this clonotype: This likely comes from a read error, as the CDR3 has no conserved phenylalanine or tryptophan at its end. The DNA is left out, because the CDR3 cannot be placed on it with certainty; the CDR3 is given as TCRdb lists it. The rearrangement links TRBV11-3 to TRBJ1-2; the table's TRBD1 call for D was not verified on the DNA. Germline loops: CDR1 SGHNT, CDR2 YENEEA. The CDR3 totals 14 residues, both ends included. CDR3: CVSSFAGGVNGYSL.

The table lists this clonotype with a few counts. One base away lies a much larger clone, so this may be a sequencing read error. V is TRBV20-1 and J is TRBJ2-7; 11 bases match TRBD1. There are 15 residues in the CDR3. Germline V gene data show CDR1 as DFQATT and CDR2 as SNEGSKA (reference sequence). CDR3 region: CSAREGQGATYELYF. The DNA for the CDR3 is TGCAGTGCTAGGGAAGGACAGGGGGCCACCTACGAGCTGTACTTC.

Concerning this clonotype itself: Germline and junction disagree at one end, which may indicate a read error. The chain has TRBV6-5 and TRBJ2-3; maybe TRBD2 (5 bases). The V gene's germline CDR1 is MNHEY and CDR2 SVGAGI. The CDR3 is 16 residues long. The CDR3 DNA reads as TGTGCCAGTAGTTACCAGGTAGCTTCTAGCACTGATATGCAGTATTTT. Translated, it gives CASSYQVASSTDMQYF.

About this clonotype: Just one base apart from a much larger clone, this may be a read error. The chain joins TRBV12-3 or TRBV12-4 to TRBJ2-7, with D unresolved. The CDR3 runs 13 residues. Trimming shortened V by 5 bases and J by 7 bases, and 15 bases separated the two germline ends. CDR3 in DNA: TGTGCCAGCAGTCAAGGCTGGAAAGTTGAGCAGTACTTC. Protein: CASSQGWKVEQYF.

Note on this clonotype: This may stem from a read error, because a much larger clone lies one nucleotide away. The V call is TRBV4-1, the J call TRBJ1-1, with TRBD1 identical over 7 bases. This CDR3 contains 17 residues. V gave up 2 bases and J gave up 5 bases; unmatched junction bases: 14. CDR1 is MGHRA, CDR2 YSYEKL, per germline. DNA for the CDR3: TGCGCCAGCAGCCAACAGGGACAGCCTTTTTCGAGGACTGAAGCTTTCTTT. Translated: CASSQQGQPFSRTEAFF.

As to this clonotype: At one end, the junction sequence differs from germline, possibly due to a read error. The rearrangement joins TRBV6-6 to TRBJ1-1; no clear D. This CDR3 comprises 14 residues. Per germline, CDR1 MNHNY and CDR2 SVGAGI (reference sequence). This chain's CDR3 is CASSYGSGSGEAFF. The CDR3 DNA reads as TGTGCCAGTAGTTACGGGTCCGGGAGTGGTGAAGCTTTCTTT.

This clonotype was counted between two and nine times. This may come from a read error, since a much larger clone is one base off. V usage is TRBV20-1 and J usage is TRBJ1-2; D is ambiguous. V was cut by 4 bases and J by 2 bases, with 8 bases left in between. The germline V gene encodes CDR1 DFQATT and CDR2 SNEGSKA (reference sequence). The CDR3 has 12 residues. In DNA, the CDR3 is TGCAGTGCTATGGGAGGAAACTATGGCTACACCTTC. It codes for CSAMGGNYGYTF.

A word on this clonotype: This may come from a read error, since a much larger clone is one base off. The chain employs TRBV6-5 and TRBJ2-1, with 9 bases matching TRBD2. CDR3 length equals 17 residues. V trimming: 0 bases; J trimming: 6 bases; junction bases outside the gene matches: 9. Germline V gives CDR1 MNHEY, CDR2 SVGAGI. As DNA, the CDR3 is TGTGCCAGCAGTTACTCGAAAGGCGGGGGGGCAGTCAATGAGCAGTTCTTC. The encoded protein is CASSYSKGGGAVNEQFF.

This chain links TRBV11-2 with TRBJ1-3, with D unresolved. V was cut by 6 bases and J by 3 bases, with 12 bases left in between. Germline CDR1 reads SGHAT; CDR2 reads FQNNGV. There are 14 residues in the CDR3. This CDR3 is CASRQGDFGNTIYF. Written as DNA, the CDR3 is TGTGCCAGCAGACAAGGCGACTTTGGAAACACCATATATTTT.

About this clonotype itself: The junction does not match germline at one end; this may be a read error. The chain combines TRBV28 with TRBJ2-7; D possibly matches TRBD1 or TRBD2 (5 bases each). The CDR3 runs to 16 residues. Germline CDR1 is MDHEN and CDR2 is SYDVKM. CDR3 amino acids: CTSIRGAPLYFTKQYF. CDR3 nucleotide sequence: TGTACCAGTATTAGGGGAGCGCCGCTGTATTTTACGAAGCAGTACTTC.

Ten or more counts support this clonotype. This chain connects TRBV20-1 to TRBJ2-6; 9 positions match TRBD1. The V segment lost 2 bases and the J segment 1 base; nucleotides outside the gene matches: 9. This CDR3 comprises 18 residues. The germline V gene encodes CDR1 DFQATT and CDR2 SNEGSKA (reference sequence). The CDR3 spells CSARRGTGGISGANVLTF. In DNA form, the CDR3 reads TGCAGTGCTAGAAGGGGAACAGGGGGCATTTCTGGGGCCAACGTCCTGACTTTC.

This rearrangement joins TRBV12-3 or TRBV12-4 to TRBJ2-3; a weak D match, TRBD2 (6 bases). Trimming took 5 bases from V and 4 from J, leaving 10 bases between them. There are 13 residues in the CDR3. The CDR3 is CASSLGTADTQYF. The CDR3 DNA sequence: TGTGCCAGCAGTCTCGGGACTGCAGATACGCAGTATTTT.

With respect to this clonotype: The junction differs from germline at one of its ends, possibly a read error. The chain has TRBV11-3 and TRBJ1-4, with TRBD1 as a possible D gene (5 bases). Germline V gene lookup returns CDR1 SGHNT and CDR2 YENEEA. This CDR3 has 14 residues. This chain's CDR3 is CASSPEGIIEKVFF. The CDR3 nucleotides are TGTGCCAGCAGCCCGGAGGGGATAATCGAAAAAGTGTTTTTT.

In regard to this clonotype: This could be a read error, since a much larger clone is one nucleotide away. The chain has TRBV6-2 or TRBV6-3 and TRBJ1-5; 8 bases map to TRBD1. Germline V gene sequence: CDR1 MNHEY, CDR2 SVGEGT. The CDR3 totals 16 residues. The CDR3 is CANSALRDRNGQPQHF. The CDR3 bases are TGTGCCAACAGTGCCCTCCGGGACAGGAACGGTCAGCCCCAGCATTTT.

This sequence joins TRBV11-3 and TRBJ1-1; D remains ambiguous. In germline, CDR1 is SGHNT, CDR2 YENEEA. CDR3 size: 15 residues. The ends were cut back, 1 base at V and 3 bases at J, with 12 bases in the middle. The CDR3 reads CASSLVSGRDTEAFF. Here the CDR3 DNA reads TGTGCCAGCAGCTTAGTTTCGGGAAGAGACACTGAAGCTTTCTTT.

With respect to this clonotype: The germline gene is not matched at one end of the junction; a read error may be the cause. This chain joins TRBV20-1 and TRBJ2-7; TRBD2 agrees at 11 bases. In germline, CDR1 is DFQATT, CDR2 SNEGSKA (reference sequence). The CDR3 has 14 amino acids. CDR3 region: CSARLAGGLREHYF. The CDR3 DNA reads as TGCAGTGCTAGACTAGCGGGGGGCCTGCGTGAGCACTACTTC.

This clonotype was found once. One junction end disagrees with the germline gene, perhaps due to a read error. This chain joins TRBV4-1 and TRBJ2-2; TRBD2 might be the D (5 bases). Germline CDR1 reads MGHRA; CDR2 reads YSYEKL. This CDR3 has 15 residues. The CDR3 DNA sequence: TGCGCCATCAGCCACGTTACCCCGGAGGCCGGGGAGCTGTTTTTT. It is translated as CAISHVTPEAGELFF.

In this sample, this clonotype turned up once. One end of the junction is discordant with germline, which a read error may explain. This chain uses TRBV11-3 with TRBJ2-1, with D possibly being TRBD2 (6 bases). The germline V gene has CDR1 SGHNT and CDR2 YENEEA. CDR3 length equals 17 residues. The CDR3 here is CARSLELTTGSHNEQFF. The DNA of the CDR3 is TGTGCCAGGAGCTTAGAATTGACTACCGGGAGCCACAATGAGCAGTTTTTC. The full variable domain, rest sourced from reference TRBV11-3 and TRBJ2-1, is EAGVVQSPRYKIIEKKQPVAFWCNPISGHNTLYWYLQNLGQGPELLIRYENEEAVDDSQLPKDRFSAERLKGVDSTLKIQPAELGDSAVYLCARSLELTTGSHNEQFFGPGTRLTVL.

Regarding this clonotype: The CDR3 end shows no conserved phenylalanine or tryptophan, and so a read error is likely. The gene calls are TRBV11-2 and TRBJ2-7; 9 nucleotides agree with TRBD1. Germline assignment: CDR1 SGHAT and CDR2 FQNNGV. This CDR3 region has 14 residues. CDR3 nucleotide sequence: TGTACCAGCAACCGGGACAGGGCAGGGGGAGAGCAGTACCTC. Protein product: CTSNRDRAGGEQYL.

Ten or more counts support this clonotype. The chain is built from TRBV6-6 and TRBJ2-7, with a possible D match to TRBD2 (5 bases). CDR1 MNHNY and CDR2 SVGAGI come from the germline V gene (reference sequence). Deletions cut 0 bases from V and 6 bases from J, with 12 bases between. This CDR3 contains 14 residues. CDR3 amino acids: CASSYSDRGFEQYF. The CDR3 DNA follows: TGTGCCAGCAGTTACTCGGATCGAGGGTTCGAGCAGTACTTC.

In the case of this clonotype: A much larger clone differs by one base, so this may be a read error. V usage is TRBV28 and J usage is TRBJ2-5, with a weak D call TRBD1 (6 bases). CDR3 size: 14 residues. Germline V gives CDR1 MDHEN, CDR2 SYDVKM. V was shortened by 6 bases and J by 4 bases, with 15 bases between the two germline ends. CDR3 coding DNA: TGTGCCAGCAGCTGGGACATGGGGTTAGAGACCCAGTACTTC. Translation gives CASSWDMGLETQYF.